One and the same sample provided the 9 T cell receptor beta chains below, sequenced in a study of beta chain features in type 1 diabetes. What was sequenced were expressed TCRB transcripts, since all of the isolated RNA had been reverse transcribed. Here immunoSEQ multiplex PCR was the method, and the copy in TCRdb shows in-frame clones only, minus some. This sample has 620,000 or so clones, with roughly 15% found just once. Sequenced material: naive CD4+ T cells from blood. The receptors stem from a man younger than 35 in good health.

This clone showed up just a few times. This chain joins TRBV4-2 and TRBJ1-4; no clear D gene. CDR3 length: 16 amino acids. V gave up 0 bases and J gave up 7 bases, with 15 bases separating them. The V gene's germline CDR1 is LGHNA and CDR2 YNFKEQ. The chain's CDR3 is CASSQDREGRGEKLFF. The CDR3 DNA follows: TGTGCCAGCAGCCAAGATCGAGAGGGCCGGGGTGAAAAACTGTTTTTT.

The table lists this clone with a few counts. This sequence joins TRBV7-2 and TRBJ2-1; 7 bases agree with TRBD2. The germline V gene has CDR1 SGHTA and CDR2 FQGNSA. With V trimmed by 5 bases and J by 10 bases, 11 bases remained unmatched. The CDR3 consists of 14 residues. The CDR3 protein is CASSPAASSGEQFF. The CDR3 nucleotides read TGTGCCAGCAGCCCTGCCGCCTCTAGCGGCGAGCAGTTCTTC.

The chain recombines TRBV27 with TRBJ2-3; the D is unclear. The germline CDR1 and CDR2 sequences are MNHEY and SMNVEV (reference sequence). This CDR3 region has 15 residues. With 8 bases removed from V and 0 bases from J, the gap between germline ends came to 15 bases. CDR3 region: CASQSRSASTDTQYF. The CDR3 DNA reads as TGTGCCAGCCAATCTAGGTCCGCTAGCACAGATACGCAGTATTTT.

The chain has TRBV5-1 and TRBJ1-1; tentatively, D is TRBD1 (5 bases). Germline assignment: CDR1 SGHRS and CDR2 YFSETQ. Between the trimmed V and J ends, which lost 4 bases and 3 bases, there was a span of 10 bases. CDR3 length: 13 amino acids. DNA for the CDR3: TGCGCCAGCAGCGCCCGGGACCACACTGAAGCTTTCTTT. Translation gives CASSARDHTEAFF.

Remarks on this clone: The same CDR3 is also encoded by other DNA sequences in this sample. This rearrangement joins TRBV7-2 to TRBJ1-2; 10 nucleotides match TRBD1. The CDR3 is 14 residues long. With 1 base clipped from V and 5 bases from J, the junction kept 1 base outside the gene matches. Germline V gives CDR1 SGHTA, CDR2 FQGNSA. DNA of the CDR3: TGTGCCAGCAGCTTAGGACAGGGGGCATATGGCTACACCTTC. It codes for CASSLGQGAYGYTF.

This chain connects TRBV9 to TRBJ2-2; D unclear. The germline CDR1 and CDR2 sequences are SGDLS and YYNGEE. V lost 1 base and J 6 bases, leaving 4 bases between the germline ends. CDR3 size: 12 residues. This CDR3 is CASSVLAGELFF. The CDR3, as DNA: TGTGCCAGCAGCGTATTGGCCGGGGAGCTGTTTTTT.

The chain carries TRBV5-8 and TRBJ1-2, with TRBD1 matching 7 bases. Germline V gives CDR1 SGHTS, CDR2 YDEGEE. The CDR3 loop spans 12 amino acids. The junction had 3 bases not matched to a gene; V was cut back by 3 bases and J by 7 bases. In nucleotides, the CDR3 is TGTGCCAGCAGCTACGACAGGGCTGGCTACACCTTC. Protein sequence: CASSYDRAGYTF.

The rearrangement links TRBV7-6 to TRBJ2-2; tentatively, D is TRBD1 (6 bases). This CDR3 has 14 amino acids. V lost 3 bases and J lost 3, with 8 bases in between. CDR1 SGHVS and CDR2 FNYEAQ come from the germline V gene. The CDR3 nucleotides are TGTGCCAGCAGCTTGACAGGTCACACCGGGGAGCTGTTTTTT. Translation gives CASSLTGHTGELFF.

The chain recombines TRBV7-2 with TRBJ2-7; 7 positions agree with TRBD2. J lost 5 bases, V lost 5 bases, and 9 bases had no gene match. Germline V gene lookup returns CDR1 SGHTA and CDR2 FQGNSA. CDR3 size: 14 residues. Written as DNA, the CDR3 is TGTGCCAGCAGCGGTTTCCATGGGAGGGACGAGCAGTACTTC. Its translation: CASSGFHGRDEQYF.